The 18 T cell receptor beta chains below were found in one sample sequenced in a study of shared clonotypes between healthy human individuals. Some clones are missing from TCRdb's copy, which holds only in-frame ones; the method was immunoSEQ multiplex PCR. Of roughly 300,000 clones in the sample, 73% were seen once. Sequencing was done on a sample of memory CD4+ T cells sorted from blood. Subset given: CD45RA-negative fraction. The receptors were sampled from a man aged 25-45 years in good health.

This sequence joins TRBV27 and TRBJ2-3; D gene ambiguous. Trimming stripped 6 bases from V and 0 bases from J, with 7 bases between. The CDR3 has 13 residues. From germline, CDR1 is MNHEY and CDR2 SMNVEV (reference sequence). This CDR3 reads CASRVHSTDTQYF. DNA of the CDR3: TGTGCCAGCAGAGTACATAGCACAGATACGCAGTATTTT.

Only a few counts were recorded for this clone. This chain uses TRBV10-3 with TRBJ2-3; no reliable D call. Germline V CDR1 and CDR2: ENHRY, SYGVKD. Trimming pared 3 bases from V and 4 bases from J, leaving 14 bases between. The CDR3 is 15 residues long. CDR3 in DNA: TGTGCCATCAGTGATTCTCAAGACCCGGCAGATACGCAGTATTTT. This gives the protein CAISDSQDPADTQYF.

The chain links TRBV10-1 to TRBJ2-2; 7 bases match TRBD2. Germline assignment: CDR1 WNHNN and CDR2 SYGVQD (reference sequence). J lost 1 base, V lost 10 bases, and 6 bases had no gene match. CDR3 size: 14 residues. The CDR3 loop reads CATRAGLNTGELFF. DNA for the CDR3: TGCGCCACCAGAGCGGGATTGAACACCGGGGAGCTGTTTTTT.

Here the CDR3 DNA reads TGTGCCAGCAGTTGGGGACTAGTCGGTTTCCAAGAGACCCAGTACTTC. This encodes CASSWGLVGFQETQYF. The rearrangement joins TRBV28 to TRBJ2-5, with 8 bases that match TRBD2. After removal of 4 bases from V and 1 base from J, the junction contained 8 bases not matched to a gene. The CDR3 runs to 16 residues. Per the germline V gene, CDR1 is MDHEN and CDR2 is SYDVKM.

The rearrangement joins TRBV4-1 to TRBJ2-1, with TRBD2 matching 13 bases. The V gene's germline CDR1 is MGHRA and CDR2 YSYEKL. This CDR3 comprises 15 residues. With 2 bases clipped from V and 8 bases from J, the junction kept 3 bases outside the gene matches. The CDR3 is CASSQTSGRVYEQFF. The CDR3 region has the DNA TGCGCCAGCAGCCAAACTAGCGGGAGGGTCTATGAGCAGTTCTTC.

The rearrangement uses TRBV28 and TRBJ2-7; 12 nucleotides agree with TRBD2. This CDR3 comprises 16 residues. Per the germline V gene, CDR1 is MDHEN and CDR2 is SYDVKM. The ends lost 5 bases at V and 4 bases at J; junction bases unmatched: 9. The CDR3 nucleotides are TGTGCCAGCAGTGTGCCAAAGACTAGCGGGAGTTACGAGCAGTACTTC. It yields the protein CASSVPKTSGSYEQYF.

There are a few counts of this clone. The chain carries TRBV4-1 and TRBJ2-5; TRBD2 matches at 9 bases. The V segment lost 3 bases and the J segment 1 base; nucleotides outside the gene matches: 6. The CDR3 is 16 amino acids. Germline-derived CDR1 and CDR2 are MGHRA and YSYEKL. The CDR3 DNA reads TGCGCCAGCAGCCAGGGTAGCGGGGGTTCCCAAGAGACCCAGTACTTC. Protein sequence: CASSQGSGGSQETQYF.

This clone has at least ten counts. The chain links TRBV5-4 to TRBJ2-3; 10 nucleotides agree with TRBD2. This CDR3 has 16 residues. The trim removed 1 base at V and 2 bases at J, leaving 4 bases unmatched. CDR1 is SGHNT, CDR2 YYREEE, per germline (reference sequence). In nucleotides, the CDR3 is TGTGCCAGCAGCTTGCTAGCGGGAGTTTCCACAGATACGCAGTATTTT. It is translated as CASSLLAGVSTDTQYF. The complete variable domain, with remaining parts taken from reference TRBV5-4 and TRBJ2-3, reads ETGVTQSPTHLIKTRGQQVTLRCSSQSGHNTVSWYQQALGQGPQFIFQYYREEENGRGNFPPRFSGLQFPNYSSELNVNALELDDSALYLCASSLLAGVSTDTQYFGPGTRLTVL.

This clone showed up many times. The chain joins TRBV13 to TRBJ1-5, with 8 bases identical to TRBD1. Germline loops: CDR1 PRHDT, CDR2 FYEKMQ (reference sequence). V dropped 3 bases and J dropped 9; count of bases not matched to a gene: 4. The CDR3 totals 13 residues. The CDR3 loop reads CASSLDRVGPQHF. CDR3 nucleotide sequence: TGTGCCAGCAGCTTGGACAGGGTGGGGCCCCAGCATTTT.

The chain recombines TRBV7-2 with TRBJ2-1, with 11 bases identical to TRBD2. This CDR3 comprises 15 residues. Germline lookup yields CDR1 SGHTA and CDR2 FQGNSA. Losses at the gene ends were 1 base for V and 6 bases for J; bases not matched to a gene: 2. The CDR3 nucleotides are TGTGCCAGCAGCTTAGGGGGACTAGCGGCCAATGAGCAGTTCTTC. Encoded protein: CASSLGGLAANEQFF.

The chain uses TRBV6-5 and TRBJ1-1, with a weak D call TRBD1 (6 bases). The V end lost 2 bases, the J end lost 1 base, and 14 bases lay between the germline ends. Germline values: CDR1 MNHEY, CDR2 SVGAGI. The CDR3 runs to 16 residues. The CDR3, as DNA: TGTGCCAGCAGTTACCTCCCGGGACACAAGAACACTGAAGCTTTCTTT. It yields the protein CASSYLPGHKNTEAFF.

V usage is TRBV2 and J usage is TRBJ2-3; no definite D call. V lost 6 bases and J lost 8, with 9 bases in between. The germline V gene encodes CDR1 SNHLY and CDR2 FYNNEI. This CDR3 comprises 11 residues. CDR3 protein: CASSPFGTQYF. DNA for the CDR3: TGTGCCAGCAGCCCGTTTGGTACGCAGTATTTT.

This chain joins TRBV5-5 and TRBJ2-3; 8 nucleotides match TRBD1. The ends lost 4 bases at V and 0 bases at J; junction bases unmatched: 4. CDR3 size: 15 residues. Germline V gives CDR1 SGHKS, CDR2 YYEKEE (reference sequence). The CDR3 spells CASSLDRGSTDTQYF. In nucleotides, the CDR3 is TGTGCCAGCAGCCTAGACAGGGGCAGCACAGATACGCAGTATTTT. Supplemented by reference TRBV5-5 and TRBJ2-3, the full variable domain reads DAGVTQSPTHLIKTRGQQVTLRCSPISGHKSVSWYQQVLGQGPQFIFQYYEKEERGRGNFPDRFSARQFPNYSSELNVNALLLGDSALYLCASSLDRGSTDTQYFGPGTRLTVL.

The chain recombines TRBV2 with TRBJ1-5, with TRBD1 matching over 10 bases. J was trimmed by 1 base and V by 6 bases; bases with no gene match: 12. Germline V CDR1 and CDR2: SNHLY, FYNNEI. The CDR3 covers 18 residues. CDR3 DNA: TGTGCCAGCAGCAGTCCCGGGACAGGGGTCGGGAGCAATCAGCCCCAGCATTTT. Protein: CASSSPGTGVGSNQPQHF.

V and J are TRBV11-3 and TRBJ2-1; D gene uncertain. Per germline, CDR1 SGHNT and CDR2 YENEEA. This CDR3 has 13 residues. The V end lost 5 bases, the J end lost 8 bases, and 13 bases lay between the germline ends. The CDR3 spells CASSPEVGDEQFF. The CDR3 bases are TGTGCCAGCAGCCCCGAGGTCGGTGATGAGCAGTTCTTC.

This clone was seen more than once but under ten times. The chain joins TRBV5-5 to TRBJ1-1; D gene ambiguous. CDR1 and CDR2 from the germline V gene are SGHKS and YYEKEE (reference sequence). V lost 2 bases to trimming and J lost 2 bases, with 13 bases between them. The length of the CDR3 is 15 residues. CDR3 DNA sequence: TGTGCCAGCAGCTTTTTAGGTCAGGTAAACACTGAAGCTTTCTTT. This encodes CASSFLGQVNTEAFF. The full variable domain, with the rest looked up from reference TRBV5-5 and TRBJ1-1, is DAGVTQSPTHLIKTRGQQVTLRCSPISGHKSVSWYQQVLGQGPQFIFQYYEKEERGRGNFPDRFSARQFPNYSSELNVNALLLGDSALYLCASSFLGQVNTEAFFGQGTRLTVV.

This chain links TRBV28 with TRBJ1-1, with 7 bases that match TRBD1. The junction had 9 bases not matched to a gene; V was cut back by 9 bases and J by 11 bases. This CDR3 comprises 11 residues. CDR1 is MDHEN and CDR2 is SYDVKM in the germline V gene. In nucleotides, the CDR3 is TGTGCCAGTCGGGACAGTGTGTTCGCTTTCTTT. It specifies CASRDSVFAFF.

V usage is TRBV12-2 and J usage is TRBJ2-3; the D segment call TRBD2 is taken from the table without a DNA check. TRBV12-2 has pseudogene status. The CDR3 totals 16 residues. The CDR3 loop reads CASRPAREDRTDTQYF. The CDR3 nucleotides read TGTGCAAGTCGCCCGGCCCGGGAGGATCGGACAGATACGCAGTATTTT.